This T cell receptor beta chain was documented in a study of read filtering for tumor transcriptome and immune sequencing. Molecular barcoded adaptors covering alpha/delta and beta/gamma chains were used on about 390 ng RNA. TCRdb re-called the reads through MiXCR, storing one row per CDR3 protein. Counted here are 35,000 to 50,000 distinct CDR3 sequences, around 21% occurring once; the ten biggest clones make up 37%. The CDR3 is 14 amino acids. V lost 2 bases, J lost 0 bases, and 8 bases lay in between. Per the germline V gene, CDR1 is SGHRS and CDR2 is YFSETQ. This clonotype was recorded at least ten times. The antigen is undetermined. The study, taken as a whole, reports: Single-read clonotypes: 80% to 90% of IR-seq clonotypes (around 3.5% of reads), roughly 73% of RNA-seq clonotypes (approximately 43% of reads).

Sequenced input: a population of CD138-negative cells sorted from bone marrow. The J gene is TRBJ1-1, the V gene TRBV5-1; no clear D. This receptor was obtained from a donor at least 40 years old with multiple myeloma. CDR3 bases: TGCGCCAGCAGCTTCAGCGGGGTGAACACTGAAGCTTTCTTT. This sequence encodes CASSFSGVNTEAFF.